A selection of T cell receptor beta chains follows, all from one sample in a study of early T cells in non-severe SARS-CoV-2 infection. TCRdb reprocessed the 5' RACE reads with MiXCR, giving one entry per CDR3 protein. The sample consists of tens of thousands of distinct CDR3 sequences, 10% of them appearing once. The starting material was whole blood, obtained at baseline. The origin of the receptors is an adult who was a healthcare worker with PCR-confirmed SARS-CoV-2 infection or an uninfected control (not recorded which). Both conserved end residues are part of each CDR3. Fields, in order: V gene, CDR3 length, J gene, clone size, D gene, CDR3 protein, CDR3 DNA. D genes are given only for firm matches. Clone size appears in some rows only: once, few, many, or a class for an expanded clone.

TRBV27,15,TRBJ2-7,NA,NA,CASSLSLASSYEQYF,TGTGCCAGCAGTTTAAGTCTAGCGAGCTCCTACGAGCAGTACTTC
TRBV10-3,16,TRBJ2-3,NA,NA,CAIKSGPPKSTDTQYF,TGTGCCATCAAGTCGGGACCCCCTAAGAGCACAGATACGCAGTATTTT
TRBV20-1,15,TRBJ2-1,few,NA,CSARAPWGNYNEQFF,TGCAGTGCTAGAGCCCCATGGGGAAACTACAATGAGCAGTTCTTC
TRBV7-9,12,TRBJ1-4,few,NA,CASSPPGEKLFF,TGTGCCAGCAGTCCCCCGGGAGAAAAACTGTTTTTT
TRBV28,14,TRBJ2-5,NA,TRBD1,CASNPTGGIETQYF,TGTGCCAGCAACCCTACAGGGGGGATTGAGACCCAGTACTTC
TRBV5-1,14,TRBJ1-2,many,TRBD1,CASTPGGGHYGYTF,TGCGCCAGCACCCCCGGAGGGGGCCACTATGGCTACACCTTC
TRBV20-1,15,TRBJ2-3,NA,TRBD2,CSAERGSGNTDTQYF,TGCAGTGCTGAAAGGGGCAGCGGGAACACAGATACGCAGTATTTT
TRBV28,13,TRBJ2-1,NA,NA,CAIPTGDDNEQFF,TGTGCCATCCCGACGGGCGATGACAATGAGCAGTTCTTC
TRBV12-5,14,TRBJ2-1,NA,NA,CASGRSGSYNEQFF,TGTGCTAGTGGACGCTCTGGGTCCTATAATGAGCAGTTCTTC
TRBV12-3/TRBV12-4,14,TRBJ2-2,NA,TRBD2,CASSLAGPSGELFF,TGTGCCAGCAGTCTAGCGGGGCCATCAGGCGAGCTGTTTTTT
TRBV2,14,TRBJ1-6,NA,NA,CASSGGQFLSPLHF,TGTGCCAGCAGTGGCGGACAGTTCCTTTCACCCCTCCACTTT
TRBV28,14,TRBJ2-2,few,TRBD1,CAAVGTGVVGELFF,TGTGCCGCGGTAGGGACAGGGGTCGTCGGGGAGCTGTTTTTT
TRBV5-5,17,TRBJ2-3,NA,TRBD2,CASRVASGMHGADTQYF,TGTGCCAGCAGGGTTGCTAGCGGGATGCACGGCGCAGATACGCAGTATTTT
TRBV6-5,15,TRBJ2-2,NA,NA,CASSYRTVNTGELFF,TGTGCCAGCAGTTACAGGACGGTGAACACCGGGGAGCTGTTTTTT
TRBV10-2,16,TRBJ2-1,NA,TRBD2,CASRYEREARYNEQFF,TGCGCCAGCAGATACGAGCGGGAGGCCCGATACAATGAGCAGTTCTTC
TRBV7-9,12,TRBJ2-1,few,NA,CASSPAINEQFF,TGTGCCAGCAGCCCGGCGATCAATGAGCAGTTCTTC
TRBV9,15,TRBJ2-1,NA,TRBD2,CASSVAGAGGGEQFF,TGTGCCAGCAGCGTAGCTGGGGCGGGAGGAGGAGAGCAGTTCTTC
TRBV7-8,13,TRBJ2-7,NA,NA,CASSRSKPGEQYF,TGTGCCAGCAGCCGATCGAAACCCGGCGAGCAGTACTTC
TRBV7-6,15,TRBJ2-3,few,TRBD1,CVSSLGGQLTDTQYF,TGTGTCAGCAGCTTAGGGGGCCAACTCACAGATACGCAGTATTTT
TRBV5-1,15,TRBJ2-5,few,NA,CASSSSVFSQETQYF,TGCGCCAGCAGCTCCTCTGTGTTCAGTCAAGAGACCCAGTACTTC
TRBV27,14,TRBJ2-7,few,NA,CASSLGDTSYEQYF,TGTGCCAGCAGTCTCGGGGACACTTCCTACGAGCAGTACTTC
TRBV2,16,TRBJ2-2,few,TRBD1,CASSDWGTGGTGELFF,TGTGCCAGCAGTGACTGGGGTACAGGGGGCACCGGGGAGCTGTTTTTT
TRBV20-1,16,TRBJ2-1,NA,TRBD2,CSVQALGLAKGNEQFF,TGCAGTGTCCAGGCGCTGGGACTAGCGAAGGGAAATGAGCAGTTCTTC
TRBV11-3,15,TRBJ2-2,few,TRBD1,CASSADRGQTGELFF,TGTGCCAGCAGCGCGGACAGGGGGCAAACCGGGGAGCTGTTTTTT
TRBV20-1,12,TRBJ2-7,many,TRBD1,CSAGTGIYEQYF,TGCAGTGCAGGGACAGGGATCTACGAGCAGTACTTC